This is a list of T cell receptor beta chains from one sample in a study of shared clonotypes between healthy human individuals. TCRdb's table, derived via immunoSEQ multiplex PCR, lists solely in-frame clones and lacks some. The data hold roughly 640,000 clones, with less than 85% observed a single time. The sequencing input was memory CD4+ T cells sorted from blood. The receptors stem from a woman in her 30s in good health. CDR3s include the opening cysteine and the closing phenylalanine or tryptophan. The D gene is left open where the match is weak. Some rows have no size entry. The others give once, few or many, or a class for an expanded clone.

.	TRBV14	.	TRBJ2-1	CASSQETVRYEQFF	TGTGCCAGCAGCCAAGAGACGGTACGGTATGAGCAGTTCTTC
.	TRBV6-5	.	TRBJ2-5	CASSTNQETQYF	TGTGCCAGCAGTACCAACCAAGAGACCCAGTACTTC
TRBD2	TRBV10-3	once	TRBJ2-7	CAIRRLAGGYEQYF	TGTGCCATCAGGAGACTAGCGGGAGGTTACGAGCAGTACTTC
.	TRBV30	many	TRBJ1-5	CAWSVILKTQPQHF	TGTGCCTGGAGTGTGATCCTCAAAACCCAGCCCCAGCATTTT
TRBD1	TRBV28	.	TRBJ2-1	CASSLPGTGFINEQFF	TGTGCCAGCAGTCTACCAGGGACAGGGTTCATCAATGAGCAGTTCTTC
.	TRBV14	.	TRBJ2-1	CASRRDISGDEQFF	TGTGCCAGCAGACGGGACATTAGCGGTGATGAGCAGTTCTTC
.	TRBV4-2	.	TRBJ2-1	CASSQVLGNEQFF	TGTGCCAGCAGCCAAGTGTTGGGGAATGAGCAGTTCTTC
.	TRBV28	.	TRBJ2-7	CASGSQWYEQYF	TGTGCCAGCGGTTCCCAGTGGTACGAGCAGTACTTC
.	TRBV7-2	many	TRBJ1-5	CASSLRGQPQHF	TGTGCCAGCAGCCTGCGCGGGCAGCCCCAGCATTTT
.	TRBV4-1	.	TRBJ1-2	CASSQPTRPANYGYTF	TGCGCCAGCAGCCAACCGACAAGACCAGCTAACTATGGCTACACCTTC
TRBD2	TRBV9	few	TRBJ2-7	CASSSRLAGTSYEQYF	TGTGCCAGCAGCTCTAGACTAGCGGGCACCTCCTACGAGCAGTACTTC
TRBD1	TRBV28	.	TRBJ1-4	CASSSGQGEKLFF	TGTGCCAGCAGTTCCGGACAGGGTGAAAAACTGTTTTTT
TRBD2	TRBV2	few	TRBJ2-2	CASSGVRESGELFF	TGTGCCAGCAGTGGGGTGCGGGAGTCCGGGGAGCTGTTTTTT
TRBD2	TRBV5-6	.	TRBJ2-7	CASSPRGAGVNEQYF	TGTGCCAGCAGCCCGAGAGGAGCGGGAGTGAACGAGCAGTACTTC
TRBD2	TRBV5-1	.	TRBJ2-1	CASSAGSGSSYNEQFF	TGCGCCAGCAGCGCGGGAAGCGGGAGCTCCTACAATGAGCAGTTCTTC
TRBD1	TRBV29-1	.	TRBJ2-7	CSVDPRLDRGSSYEQYF	TGCAGCGTTGACCCTCGATTGGACAGGGGGAGCTCCTACGAGCAGTACTTC
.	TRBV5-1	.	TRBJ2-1	CASSLVGQGSDEQFF	TGCGCCAGCAGCTTGGTAGGCCAGGGTAGCGATGAGCAGTTCTTC
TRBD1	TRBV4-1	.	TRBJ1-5	CASSTRVSGTVNQPQHF	TGCGCCAGCAGCACCCGAGTTTCGGGGACAGTCAATCAGCCCCAGCATTTT
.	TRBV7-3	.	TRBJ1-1	CASSLTRELNTEAFF	TGTGCCAGCAGCTTAACTCGGGAATTGAACACTGAAGCTTTCTTT
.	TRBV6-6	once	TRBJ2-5	CASSHGGNQETQYF	TGTGCCAGCAGCCACGGAGGGAACCAAGAGACCCAGTACTTC
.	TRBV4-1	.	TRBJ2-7	CASSQAYLDEQYF	TGCGCCAGCAGCCAGGCTTACTTAGACGAGCAGTACTTC
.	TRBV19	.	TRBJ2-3	CASSSGPDLSTDTQYF	TGTGCCAGTAGTTCGGGACCAGACCTTAGCACAGATACGCAGTATTTT
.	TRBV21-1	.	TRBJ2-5	CASSKEIWSWGETQYF	TGTGCCAGCAGCAAAGAGATTTGGAGCTGGGGAGAGACCCAGTACTTC
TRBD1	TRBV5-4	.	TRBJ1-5	CASSPGTGIEENQPQHF	TGTGCCAGCAGCCCGGGGACAGGGATAGAAGAAAATCAGCCCCAGCATTTT
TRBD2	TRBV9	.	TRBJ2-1	CASSVGGSGKNEQFF	TGTGCCAGCAGCGTAGGGGGTAGCGGGAAGAATGAGCAGTTCTTC
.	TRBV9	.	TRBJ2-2	CASSALRDPSPGELFF	TGTGCCAGCAGCGCCCTCCGGGACCCGAGTCCCGGGGAGCTGTTTTTT
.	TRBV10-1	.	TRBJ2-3	CASSESGAGTQYF	TGCGCCAGCAGTGAGTCAGGGGCAGGGACGCAGTATTTT
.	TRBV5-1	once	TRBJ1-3	CASSRMGGRNTIYF	TGCGCCAGCAGCAGGATGGGGGGAAGAAACACCATATATTTT
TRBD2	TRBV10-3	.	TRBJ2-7	CAISSPGTSYEQYF	TGTGCCATCAGTTCGCCCGGGACTAGCTACGAGCAGTACTTC
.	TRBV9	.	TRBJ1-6	CASSESPRDSPLHF	TGTGCCAGCAGCGAGTCACCGAGGGATTCACCCCTCCACTTT
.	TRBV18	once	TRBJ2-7	CASSSEREQYF	TGTGCCAGCTCAAGCGAGCGCGAGCAGTACTTC
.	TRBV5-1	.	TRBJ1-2	CASSTPEYHGYTF	TGCGCCAGCAGTACCCCGGAGTACCATGGCTACACCTTC
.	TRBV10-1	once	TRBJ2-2	CASSVGDGTGELFF	TGCGCCAGCAGTGTCGGGGATGGCACCGGGGAGCTGTTTTTT
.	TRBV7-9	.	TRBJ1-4	CASSLAGWEKLFF	TGTGCCAGCAGCTTGGCGGGATGGGAAAAACTGTTTTTT
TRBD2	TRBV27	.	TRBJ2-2	CASSSSWSSGRANTGELFF	TGTGCCAGCAGCAGTAGTTGGTCTAGCGGGAGGGCGAACACCGGGGAGCTGTTTTTT
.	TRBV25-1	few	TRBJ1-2	CASSDPQQDYGYTF	TGTGCCAGCAGTGACCCCCAGCAGGACTATGGCTACACCTTC
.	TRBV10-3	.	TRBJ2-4	CAISEGWGNIQYF	TGTGCCATCAGTGAGGGTTGGGGAAACATTCAGTACTTC
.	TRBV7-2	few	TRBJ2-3	CASSLLYTDTQYF	TGTGCCAGCAGCTTACTCTACACAGATACGCAGTATTTT
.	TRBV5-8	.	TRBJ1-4	CASSWPSSREKLFF	TGTGCCAGCAGCTGGCCCTCGTCGCGGGAAAAACTGTTTTTT
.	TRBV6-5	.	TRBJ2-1	CASGIYNEQFF	TGTGCCAGCGGGATCTACAATGAGCAGTTCTTC
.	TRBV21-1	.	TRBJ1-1	CASSKASPAFF	TGTGCCAGCAGCAAAGCTTCGCCAGCTTTCTTT
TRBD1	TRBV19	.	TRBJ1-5	CASSPTDRVRQPQHF	TGTGCCAGTAGCCCAACCGACAGGGTCAGGCAGCCCCAGCATTTT